These 18 T cell receptor beta chains came from one sample sequenced in a study of shared clonotypes between healthy human individuals. TCRdb's copy holds only in-frame clones and misses some; the assay was immunoSEQ multiplex PCR. The sample contains about 480,000 clones, around 79% of which appear only once. Input material: PBMCs. Receptors originate from a woman between 35 and 50 years old in good health. Some clones in this sample may be carry-over from other donors' samples.

The CDR3 region is CASSEEHTYEQYF. The DNA of the CDR3 is TGTGCCAGCAGTGAAGAGCACACCTACGAGCAGTACTTC. The V and J genes are TRBV2 and TRBJ2-7; D uncertain. The CDR3 is 13 residues long. Trimming took off 1 base at V and 2 bases at J, with 6 bases between the two ends. From germline, CDR1 is SNHLY and CDR2 FYNNEI. Full variable domain (outside the CDR3, taken from reference TRBV2 and TRBJ2-7): EPEVTQTPSHQVTQMGQEVILRCVPISNHLYFYWYRQILGQKVEFLVSFYNNEISEKSEIFDDQFSVERPDGSNFTLKIRSTKLEDSAMYFCASSEEHTYEQYFGPGTRLTVT.

The chain carries TRBV10-3 and TRBJ2-5, with D tentatively TRBD2 (6 bases). In germline, CDR1 is ENHRY, CDR2 SYGVKD. The CDR3 is 13 amino acids. The V end was cut by 6 bases, the J end by 5 bases, with 13 bases between. Here the CDR3 DNA reads TGTGCCATCAGCCAGACTAGGGGTGAGACCCAGTACTTC. This sequence encodes CAISQTRGETQYF.

The chain carries TRBV5-6 and TRBJ1-2, with 8 bases identical to TRBD1. Germline V gives CDR1 SGHDT, CDR2 YYEEEE. The trim removed 1 base at V and 0 bases at J, leaving 5 bases unmatched. The CDR3 totals 16 residues. Written as DNA, the CDR3 is TGTGCCAGCAGCTTGTACAGGGGGAGAGCTAACTATGGCTACACCTTC. Residues: CASSLYRGRANYGYTF. The full variable domain, with the rest looked up from reference TRBV5-6 and TRBJ1-2, is DAGVTQSPTHLIKTRGQQVTLRCSPKSGHDTVSWYQQALGQGPQFIFQYYEEEERQRGNFPDRFSGHQFPNYSSELNVNALLLGDSALYLCASSLYRGRANYGYTFGSGTRLTVV.

This chain connects TRBV14 to TRBJ2-7, with a weak D call TRBD2 (5 bases). Trimming cost V 4 bases and J 3 bases, with 10 bases left between them. Germline assignment: CDR1 SGHDN and CDR2 FVKESK. This CDR3 contains 13 residues. The CDR3 protein is CASSRPGIYEQYF. Here the CDR3 DNA reads TGTGCCAGCAGCCGGCCCGGGATCTACGAGCAGTACTTC.

This clone appeared once. The chain uses TRBV30 and TRBJ2-5, with D tentatively TRBD2 (6 bases). Germline assignment: CDR1 GTSNPN and CDR2 SVGIG (reference sequence). This CDR3 region has 16 residues. The V end was cut by 1 base, the J end by 5 bases, with 20 bases between. CDR3 protein: CAWSESLAVTWETQYF. The CDR3 DNA sequence: TGTGCCTGGAGTGAATCCTTAGCGGTTACTTGGGAGACCCAGTACTTC.

The chain has TRBV7-6 and TRBJ2-2; D is undetermined. Deletions cut 8 bases from V and 1 base from J, with 17 bases between. The CDR3 sequence is 16 residues long. Germline CDR1 SGHVS, CDR2 FNYEAQ. CDR3 in DNA: TGTGCCAGCTCCCCCCGGTTTAAGCAGAACACCGGGGAGCTGTTTTTT. Translated, it gives CASSPRFKQNTGELFF. The whole variable domain, filled in from reference TRBV7-6 and TRBJ2-2, reads GAGVSQSPRYKVTKRGQDVALRCDPISGHVSLYWYRQALGQGPEFLTYFNYEAQQDKSGLPNDRFSAERPEGSISTLTIQRTEQRDSAMYRCASSPRFKQNTGELFFGEGSRLTVL.

The chain is built from TRBV19 and TRBJ1-5; D gene unclear. The CDR3 extends over 15 amino acids. CDR1 and CDR2 from the germline V gene are LNHDA and SQIVND (reference sequence). With 3 bases removed from V and 4 bases from J, the gap between germline ends came to 13 bases. The CDR3 bases are TGTGCCAGTAGTATCTCTAGAAGGTCAAATCAGCCCCAGCATTTT. Translated, it gives CASSISRRSNQPQHF.

This clone showed up just a few times. The rearrangement links TRBV15 to TRBJ1-5, with D possibly matching TRBD1 (5 bases). Germline assignment: CDR1 LNHNV and CDR2 YYDKDF (reference sequence). Trimming removed 1 base from V and 3 bases from J, with 13 bases in between. CDR3 length: 16 amino acids. CDR3 in amino acids: CATSRVERGYNQPQHF. CDR3 nucleotide sequence: TGTGCCACCAGCAGAGTGGAGAGGGGTTACAATCAGCCCCAGCATTTT.

This clone was seen just once. The chain is built from TRBV6-1 and TRBJ2-3; D gene uncertain. Germline CDR1 and CDR2: MNHNS and SASEGT. V lost 3 bases to trimming and J lost 5 bases, with 6 bases between them. The CDR3 contains 12 residues. CDR3 amino acids: CASSDSRDTQYF. The DNA of the CDR3 is TGTGCCAGCAGTGATTCCAGAGATACGCAGTATTTT.

There are a few counts of this clone. This chain connects TRBV14 to TRBJ2-5; TRBD2 agrees at 10 bases. The ends lost 6 bases at V and 2 bases at J; junction bases unmatched: 3. CDR3 length: 14 amino acids. Germline CDR1 reads SGHDN; CDR2 reads FVKESK. CDR3 nucleotide sequence: TGTGCCAGCAGTCTACTAGCGGGGCAAGAGACCCAGTACTTC. Its protein product is CASSLLAGQETQYF.

The CDR3 protein is CASREQSPFEQYF. CDR3 coding DNA: TGTGCCAGCAGGGAGCAGTCCCCATTCGAGCAGTACTTC. This chain links TRBV2 with TRBJ2-7; D remains unclear. The CDR3 is 13 amino acids. CDR1 is SNHLY, CDR2 FYNNEI, per germline. The V end was cut by 6 bases, the J end by 6 bases, with 15 bases between.

The CDR3 DNA is TGTGCCAGCCGGGACAGGGGATTTTCTAGAGAGACCCAGTACTTC. The encoded protein is CASRDRGFSRETQYF. The chain recombines TRBV6-5 with TRBJ2-5, with TRBD1 identical over 10 bases. CDR1 is MNHEY and CDR2 is SVGAGI in the germline V gene. V lost 8 bases to trimming and J lost 4 bases; unmatched junction nucleotides: 10. There are 15 residues in the CDR3.

Of note for this clone: A far larger clone is one base from this, pointing to a likely read error. The genes are TRBV9 and TRBJ1-4; D might be TRBD1 (6 bases). This CDR3 contains 13 residues. Germline assignment: CDR1 SGDLS and CDR2 YYNGEE. Trimming removed 4 bases from V and 8 bases from J, with 12 bases in between. CDR3 amino acids: CASSLTGREKLFF. The CDR3 DNA reads as TGTGCCAGCAGCTTAACAGGGCGAGAAAAACTGTTTTTT.

This clone was recorded many times. This chain connects TRBV7-8 to TRBJ2-1; a possible D gene is TRBD2 (6 bases). This CDR3 has 18 amino acids. Trimming pared 5 bases from V and 0 bases from J, leaving 20 bases between. Per the germline V gene, CDR1 is SGHVS and CDR2 is FQNEAQ. The CDR3 region is CASSTRGSGESSYNEQFF. The CDR3 bases are TGTGCCAGCAGCACAAGGGGTAGCGGAGAGAGCTCCTACAATGAGCAGTTCTTC.

V gene TRBV7-9 combines with J gene TRBJ2-7; the match to TRBD1 covers 7 bases. CDR3 length: 13 residues. Germline V gene data show CDR1 as SEHNR and CDR2 as FQNEAQ (reference sequence). V shed 8 bases, J shed 3 bases, and the junction held 7 bases outside the gene matches. The CDR3 DNA reads TGTGCCAGCGGAAGACAGGGAAACTACGAGCAGTACTTC. This encodes CASGRQGNYEQYF.

The V call is TRBV5-3, the J call TRBJ1-3, with 7 positions matching TRBD1. TRBV5-3 is an ORF, and what it does is uncertain. The CDR3 extends over 15 amino acids. The V segment lost 0 bases and the J segment 1 base; nucleotides outside the gene matches: 1. This CDR3 reads CARSLGRGSGNTIYF. CDR3 nucleotide sequence: TGTGCCAGAAGCTTGGGCAGGGGGTCTGGAAACACCATATATTTT.

In nucleotides, the CDR3 is TGTGCCAGCAGCTTAGCGAGCGGGAGGGTTACCGGGGAGCTGTTTTTT. This gives the protein CASSLASGRVTGELFF. This chain links TRBV7-2 with TRBJ2-2; 10 nucleotides agree with TRBD2. The germline V gene has CDR1 SGHTA and CDR2 FQGNSA. CDR3 length: 16 amino acids. J lost 5 bases, V lost 0 bases, and 3 bases had no gene match.

The chain has TRBV9 and TRBJ2-7; weak D call: TRBD1 (5 bases). Trimming took off 2 bases at V and 1 base at J, with 10 bases between the two ends. CDR3 length: 14 residues. Germline V lookup: CDR1 SGDLS, CDR2 YYNGEE. The CDR3 DNA follows: TGTGCCAGCAGCGTCGACAGACATTCCTACGAGCAGTACTTC. It codes for CASSVDRHSYEQYF.